This TCR beta chain was identified during a study of T-cell reconstitution after alpha-beta-depleted transplantation in children. Study-level findings and limits: Newly produced T cells mostly accounted for T-cell counts and diversity one year post-transplant. Reportedly, roughly two months post-transplant, alpha-beta T cells arose from several hundred expanded graft clones. Several patients had high TCRbeta diversity at day 60; it came from surviving recipient T cells and thymic progenitors.

This clonotype appeared a few times. The antigen remains undetermined. Construction of the TCRbeta library involved unique molecular identifiers. TCRdb fed the PCR reads into MiXCR, producing one record per CDR3 protein. The repertoire holds 500,000 to 750,000 distinct CDR3 sequences, with 13% as singletons. The trim removed 1 base at V and 3 bases at J, leaving 5 bases unmatched. The CDR3 covers 16 residues. Germline V gives CDR1 SGHDN, CDR2 FVKESK. The chain joins TRBV14 to TRBJ2-7; 11 bases agree with TRBD2. The origin of this receptor is a male patient aged 5 to 17 who had a stem cell transplant for acute myeloid leukemia, so the T cells may come from the graft donor. The sample in question was PBMCs, mostly from graft donor cells, obtained 360 days after TCRalphabeta/CD19-depleted stem cell transplant. CDR3 sequence: CASSQGLAGGDYEQYF. The CDR3 bases are TGTGCCAGCAGCCAAGGCTTAGCGGGAGGGGACTACGAGCAGTACTTC.